This T cell receptor beta chain was obtained from a study of T cell responses to AZD1222 COVID-19 vaccine. With regard to this clone: Its antigen is still unknown.

The assay was immunoSEQ multiplex PCR, and TCRdb's table has in-frame clones only and misses some. This table has roughly 180,000 clones, 90% to 95% appearing once. The CDR3 sequence is 16 residues long. Germline CDR1 MNHEY, CDR2 SVGEGT. Between the trimmed V and J ends, which lost 6 bases and 1 base, there was a span of 19 bases. Samples with a second dose at about 4 or about 12 weeks were pooled together. Broader study findings: Close to half of all spike-specific TCRs reportedly target regions of the variants that are unmutated. Only five to seven AZD1222 recipients were seropositive at baseline. Researchers report vaccine-associated CD4 TCRs spanning spike, with dominance at 160-218 and 743-854.

This sequence originates from an adult who received the AZD1222 COVID-19 vaccine. Here the sequenced sample was peripheral blood, taken 28 days after the second AZD1222 dose. The chain is built from TRBV6-2 or TRBV6-3 and TRBJ2-7; possible D gene TRBD1, 6 bases. The CDR3 DNA reads as TGTGCCAGCAGGTACATTGCAGGGGAGTTGTCCTACGAGCAGTACTTC. It specifies CASRYIAGELSYEQYF.